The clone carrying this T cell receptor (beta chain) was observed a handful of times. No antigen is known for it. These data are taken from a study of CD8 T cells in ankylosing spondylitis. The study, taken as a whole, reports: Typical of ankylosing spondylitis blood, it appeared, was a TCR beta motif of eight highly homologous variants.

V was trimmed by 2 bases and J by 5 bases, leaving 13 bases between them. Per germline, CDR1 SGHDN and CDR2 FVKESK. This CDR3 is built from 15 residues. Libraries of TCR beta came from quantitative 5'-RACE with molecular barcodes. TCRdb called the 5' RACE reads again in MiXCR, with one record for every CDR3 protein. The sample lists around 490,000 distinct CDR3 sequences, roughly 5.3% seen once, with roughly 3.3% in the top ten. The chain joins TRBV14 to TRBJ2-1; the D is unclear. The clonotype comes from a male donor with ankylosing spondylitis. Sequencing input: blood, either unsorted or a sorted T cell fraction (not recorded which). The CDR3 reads CASSQRHQHDNEQFF. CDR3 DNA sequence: TGTGCCAGCAGCCAACGGCACCAGCACGACAATGAGCAGTTCTTC.